These T cell receptor beta chains were read from a single sample in a study of blood T cell repertoires in COVID-19. The data were produced by immunoSEQ multiplex PCR, yet TCRdb's version contains in-frame clones alone and is incomplete. This table holds roughly 80,000 clones, roughly 86% found once. Sequenced input: peripheral blood. Every receptor here comes from a woman aged 55-70 years with acute or convalescent COVID-19. Both conserved end residues are part of each CDR3. A D gene is named only where the DNA matches it firmly. Clone size is given for some rows only: seen once, a few or many times, or a class if the clone is expanded.

clone_size: NA; v_call: TRBV13; d_call: TRBD1; j_call: TRBJ1-4; cdr3_nt: TGTGCCAGCAGCTCGGGACAGGGAGAGGAAAAACTGTTTTTT; cdr3_aa: CASSSGQGEEKLFF
clone_size: NA; v_call: TRBV20-1; d_call: TRBD1; j_call: TRBJ2-7; cdr3_nt: TGCAGTGCTACACAGGGGGTCGAGCAGTACTTC; cdr3_aa: CSATQGVEQYF
clone_size: NA; v_call: TRBV28; d_call: TRBD1; j_call: TRBJ2-7; cdr3_nt: TGTGCCAGCAGTTTACCGGACAGGTTTTACGAGCAGTACTTC; cdr3_aa: CASSLPDRFYEQYF
clone_size: NA; v_call: TRBV20-1; d_call: TRBD1; j_call: TRBJ1-2; cdr3_nt: TGCAGTGCTAGTTCAGGGGGCGACTATGGCTACACCTTC; cdr3_aa: CSASSGGDYGYTF
clone_size: few; v_call: TRBV28; d_call: NA; j_call: TRBJ2-7; cdr3_nt: TGTGCCAGCAGTTTAGCAGGGCTTCTTGCCTACGAGCAGTACTTC; cdr3_aa: CASSLAGLLAYEQYF
clone_size: once; v_call: TRBV9; d_call: TRBD2; j_call: TRBJ2-7; cdr3_nt: TGTGCCAGCAGCGTAGCAAGCGGGAGGGTTTACGAGCAGTACTTC; cdr3_aa: CASSVASGRVYEQYF
clone_size: NA; v_call: TRBV28; d_call: NA; j_call: TRBJ1-2; cdr3_nt: TGTGCCAGCAGTGCGCCAGGGAGGGGCTATGGCTACACCTTC; cdr3_aa: CASSAPGRGYGYTF
clone_size: NA; v_call: TRBV27; d_call: TRBD1; j_call: TRBJ2-1; cdr3_nt: TGTGCCAGCAGTATAACCGGGACAGGGGGCCATGAGCAGTTCTTC; cdr3_aa: CASSITGTGGHEQFF
clone_size: NA; v_call: TRBV6-2/TRBV6-3; d_call: NA; j_call: TRBJ2-7; cdr3_nt: TGTGCCAGCAGTTTCTCTCAGGGAACCAGCTCCTACGAGCAGTACTTC; cdr3_aa: CASSFSQGTSSYEQYF
clone_size: NA; v_call: TRBV9; d_call: NA; j_call: TRBJ2-2; cdr3_nt: TGTGCCAGCAGTCGAGGAGGGCGGGACACCGGGGAGCTGTTTTTT; cdr3_aa: CASSRGGRDTGELFF
clone_size: NA; v_call: TRBV12-3/TRBV12-4; d_call: NA; j_call: TRBJ1-6; cdr3_nt: TGTGCCAGCAGGAAGGGGAATTCACCCCTCCACTTT; cdr3_aa: CASRKGNSPLHF
clone_size: NA; v_call: TRBV29-1; d_call: TRBD1; j_call: TRBJ1-2; cdr3_nt: TGCAGCGTCCTCCCCGGGACAGGGCTGATAAACTATGGCTACACCTTC; cdr3_aa: CSVLPGTGLINYGYTF
clone_size: NA; v_call: TRBV2; d_call: TRBD1; j_call: TRBJ2-3; cdr3_nt: TGTGCCAGCAGCGAACAGGGGGTTGCAGATACGCAGTATTTT; cdr3_aa: CASSEQGVADTQYF
clone_size: NA; v_call: TRBV7-9; d_call: NA; j_call: TRBJ1-1; cdr3_nt: TGTGCCAGCACCGAACCCAATCAGGGGAACACTGAAGCTTTCTTT; cdr3_aa: CASTEPNQGNTEAFF
clone_size: few; v_call: TRBV5-1; d_call: NA; j_call: TRBJ1-5; cdr3_nt: TGCGCCAGCAGCTTGGATGGCAGGGGCGGTCAGCCCCAGCATTTT; cdr3_aa: CASSLDGRGGQPQHF
clone_size: NA; v_call: TRBV15; d_call: TRBD1; j_call: TRBJ2-7; cdr3_nt: TGTGCCACCAGCAGAGAGGGGACAGGGGTTCAGAACGAGCAGTACTTC; cdr3_aa: CATSREGTGVQNEQYF
clone_size: once; v_call: TRBV25-1; d_call: NA; j_call: TRBJ1-6; cdr3_nt: TGTGCCAGCAGTGAATTTTCCAGTGCTAATTCACCCCTCCACTTT; cdr3_aa: CASSEFSSANSPLHF
clone_size: NA; v_call: TRBV2; d_call: TRBD1; j_call: TRBJ2-7; cdr3_nt: TGTGCCAGCAGAAGACAGGGTAGTACGTGGGAGCAGTACTTC; cdr3_aa: CASRRQGSTWEQYF
clone_size: NA; v_call: TRBV2; d_call: TRBD1; j_call: TRBJ1-2; cdr3_nt: TGTGCCAGCAGGGGGCAGGGGGCTGGCTATGGCTACACCTTC; cdr3_aa: CASRGQGAGYGYTF
clone_size: few; v_call: TRBV5-8; d_call: NA; j_call: TRBJ1-1; cdr3_nt: TGTGCCAGCAGCTTGTATGGGAGGGTGAACACTGAAGCTTTCTTT; cdr3_aa: CASSLYGRVNTEAFF
clone_size: NA; v_call: TRBV6-1; d_call: TRBD1; j_call: TRBJ1-1; cdr3_nt: TGTGCCAGCAGTGAGGCTGGACAGGGAAACACTGAAGCTTTCTTT; cdr3_aa: CASSEAGQGNTEAFF
clone_size: NA; v_call: TRBV5-1; d_call: TRBD1; j_call: TRBJ1-1; cdr3_nt: TGCGCCAGCAGCAACCCGGGACAGGGGGACACTGAAGCTTTCTTT; cdr3_aa: CASSNPGQGDTEAFF
clone_size: NA; v_call: TRBV11-1; d_call: NA; j_call: TRBJ1-1; cdr3_nt: TGTGCCAGCAGCTTACGGGGAACTGAAGCTTTCTTT; cdr3_aa: CASSLRGTEAFF
clone_size: NA; v_call: TRBV4-1; d_call: TRBD1; j_call: TRBJ2-2; cdr3_nt: TGCGCCAGCAGCTTACGGACAGGGTATGGGACCGGGGAGCTGTTTTTT; cdr3_aa: CASSLRTGYGTGELFF
clone_size: NA; v_call: TRBV6-2/TRBV6-3; d_call: NA; j_call: TRBJ2-7; cdr3_nt: TGTGCCAGCAGTCTACCTCCTGGTTCGGGGGGCGACGAGCAGTACTTC; cdr3_aa: CASSLPPGSGGDEQYF
clone_size: NA; v_call: TRBV28; d_call: TRBD1; j_call: TRBJ1-2; cdr3_nt: TGTGCCAGCAGTCTGACAGGGGTAGGTGGCTACACCTTC; cdr3_aa: CASSLTGVGGYTF
clone_size: NA; v_call: TRBV19; d_call: TRBD1; j_call: TRBJ1-5; cdr3_nt: TGTGCCAGTAGTACTCAGACAGGGATCGACAATCAGCCCCAGCATTTT; cdr3_aa: CASSTQTGIDNQPQHF
clone_size: NA; v_call: TRBV30; d_call: NA; j_call: TRBJ1-1; cdr3_nt: TGTGCCTGGAGTCTGTTTGGGAGCACTGAAGCTTTCTTT; cdr3_aa: CAWSLFGSTEAFF
clone_size: few; v_call: TRBV2; d_call: NA; j_call: TRBJ2-7; cdr3_nt: TGTGCCAGCAATGAATACACAAATTCTTACGAGCAGTACTTC; cdr3_aa: CASNEYTNSYEQYF
clone_size: NA; v_call: TRBV5-8; d_call: TRBD1; j_call: TRBJ2-7; cdr3_nt: TGTGCCAGCAGCTTCGGGACAGGGAATATCGACGAGCAGTACTTC; cdr3_aa: CASSFGTGNIDEQYF
clone_size: once; v_call: TRBV28; d_call: NA; j_call: TRBJ1-1; cdr3_nt: TGTGCCAGCAGTTTATGGGGGGGGAACGCTGAAGCTTTCTTT; cdr3_aa: CASSLWGGNAEAFF
clone_size: NA; v_call: TRBV28; d_call: TRBD2; j_call: TRBJ2-7; cdr3_nt: TGTGCCAGCAGCCCTACTACTAGCGGGAGCTACGAGCAGTACTTC; cdr3_aa: CASSPTTSGSYEQYF
clone_size: NA; v_call: TRBV18; d_call: NA; j_call: TRBJ2-3; cdr3_nt: TGTGCCAGCTCACCATTAGCAGATACGCAGTATTTT; cdr3_aa: CASSPLADTQYF
clone_size: NA; v_call: TRBV10-3; d_call: NA; j_call: TRBJ1-5; cdr3_nt: TGTGCCATCAGTGAGTCGTCAGGGGACAATCAGCCCCAGCATTTT; cdr3_aa: CAISESSGDNQPQHF
clone_size: NA; v_call: TRBV29-1; d_call: TRBD2; j_call: TRBJ2-1; cdr3_nt: TGCAGCGTCGAAGGGGTAGCGGGGAGCTCCTACAATGAGCAGTTCTTC; cdr3_aa: CSVEGVAGSSYNEQFF
clone_size: NA; v_call: TRBV29-1; d_call: NA; j_call: TRBJ2-7; cdr3_nt: TGCAGCGCCGCGAAGGTCCTCACGGGCGAGCAGTACTTC; cdr3_aa: CSAAKVLTGEQYF
clone_size: NA; v_call: TRBV19; d_call: NA; j_call: TRBJ1-1; cdr3_nt: TGTGCCAGTAGTATAGGGGGAGGCACTGAAGCTTTCTTT; cdr3_aa: CASSIGGGTEAFF
clone_size: NA; v_call: TRBV27; d_call: TRBD2; j_call: TRBJ2-7; cdr3_nt: TGTGCCAGCAGTTTGGGGGGGGAAGCCTACGAGCAGTACTTC; cdr3_aa: CASSLGGEAYEQYF
clone_size: NA; v_call: TRBV12-3/TRBV12-4; d_call: NA; j_call: TRBJ2-7; cdr3_nt: TGTGCCAGCAGCCCCGGGACTGCCTACGAGCAGTACTTC; cdr3_aa: CASSPGTAYEQYF
clone_size: once; v_call: TRBV5-1; d_call: NA; j_call: TRBJ2-3; cdr3_nt: TGCGCCAGCAGCCGCAGGGTGGGCACAGATACGCAGTATTTT; cdr3_aa: CASSRRVGTDTQYF
clone_size: NA; v_call: TRBV7-2; d_call: NA; j_call: TRBJ2-7; cdr3_nt: TGTGCCAGCAGCTACGCGGGGACCCCCCTAGGCGAGCAGTACTTC; cdr3_aa: CASSYAGTPLGEQYF
clone_size: NA; v_call: TRBV7-9; d_call: NA; j_call: TRBJ1-1; cdr3_nt: TGTGCCAGCATCAAGATCTGGACGGACTCACACATGAACACTGAAGCTTTCTTT; cdr3_aa: CASIKIWTDSHMNTEAFF
clone_size: few; v_call: TRBV9; d_call: TRBD2; j_call: TRBJ2-2; cdr3_nt: TGTGCCAGCAGCCCGCGGGGGACTAGCGACGCCGGGGAGCTGTTTTTT; cdr3_aa: CASSPRGTSDAGELFF
clone_size: few; v_call: TRBV2; d_call: NA; j_call: TRBJ1-5; cdr3_nt: TGTGCCAGCAGTGGAGAGGGTTTGCAGCCCCAGCATTTT; cdr3_aa: CASSGEGLQPQHF
clone_size: NA; v_call: TRBV6-5; d_call: NA; j_call: TRBJ1-5; cdr3_nt: TGTGCCAGCAGTACCCAGGGGAAGGGTCAGCCCCAGCATTTT; cdr3_aa: CASSTQGKGQPQHF
clone_size: NA; v_call: TRBV4-3; d_call: NA; j_call: TRBJ1-2; cdr3_nt: TGCGCCAGCAGCCAAGCCGAGCAGGGTAGGGGCTACACCTTC; cdr3_aa: CASSQAEQGRGYTF
clone_size: NA; v_call: TRBV3-1/TRBV3-2; d_call: NA; j_call: TRBJ1-6; cdr3_nt: TGTGCCAGCAGCCAAGGGGGGGACGAATCACCCCTCCACTTT; cdr3_aa: CASSQGGDESPLHF
clone_size: few; v_call: TRBV21-1; d_call: NA; j_call: TRBJ2-7; cdr3_nt: TGTGCCAGCAGTTATTACAGGGTGACCTACGAGCAGTACTTC; cdr3_aa: CASSYYRVTYEQYF
clone_size: NA; v_call: TRBV28; d_call: NA; j_call: TRBJ1-2; cdr3_nt: TGTGCCAGCAGATACCAGGGGCTCAACTATGGCTACACCTTC; cdr3_aa: CASRYQGLNYGYTF
clone_size: NA; v_call: TRBV28; d_call: NA; j_call: TRBJ2-3; cdr3_nt: TGTGCCAGCAAAGGGGCGACTGAATACACAGATACGCAGTATTTT; cdr3_aa: CASKGATEYTDTQYF
clone_size: NA; v_call: TRBV28; d_call: NA; j_call: TRBJ2-7; cdr3_nt: TGTGCCAGCAGTAGTCGACAGGTTATCTCCTACGAGCAGTACTTC; cdr3_aa: CASSSRQVISYEQYF
clone_size: NA; v_call: TRBV28; d_call: NA; j_call: TRBJ1-1; cdr3_nt: TGTGCCAGCAGTATCTCGTCAGGGTTCACTGAAGCTTTCTTT; cdr3_aa: CASSISSGFTEAFF
clone_size: NA; v_call: TRBV18; d_call: TRBD1; j_call: TRBJ1-2; cdr3_nt: TGTGCCAGCTCACCACTCACGGACAGGCTTGCGGGCTACACCTTC; cdr3_aa: CASSPLTDRLAGYTF